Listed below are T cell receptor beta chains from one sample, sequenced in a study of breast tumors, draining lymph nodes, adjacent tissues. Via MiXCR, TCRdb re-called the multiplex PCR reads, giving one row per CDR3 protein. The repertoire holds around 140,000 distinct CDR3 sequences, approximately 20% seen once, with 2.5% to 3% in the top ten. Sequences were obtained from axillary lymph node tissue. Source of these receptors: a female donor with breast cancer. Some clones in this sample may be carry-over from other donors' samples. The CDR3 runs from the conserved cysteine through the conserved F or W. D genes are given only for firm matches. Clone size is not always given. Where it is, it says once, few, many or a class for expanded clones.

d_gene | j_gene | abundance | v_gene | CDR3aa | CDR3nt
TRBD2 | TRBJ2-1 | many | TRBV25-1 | CASSDPLAREGNYNEQFF | TGTGCCAGCAGTGATCCTCTGGCGCGGGAGGGGAACTACAATGAGCAGTTCTTC
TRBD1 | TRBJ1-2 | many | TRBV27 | CASRTGESYGYTF | TGTGCCAGCAGAACAGGGGAGTCCTATGGCTACACCTTC
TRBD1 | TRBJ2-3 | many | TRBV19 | CASSTGGGGNTQYF | TGTGCCAGCTCGACAGGGGGCGGTGGGAATACGCAGTATTTT
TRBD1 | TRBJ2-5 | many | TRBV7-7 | CASSSRGQGPQYF | TGTGCCAGCAGCAGCCGGGGACAGGGTCCCCAGTACTTC
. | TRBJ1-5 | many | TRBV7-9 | CASSAHSGLEPQHF | TGTGCCAGCAGCGCCCACAGTGGGCTGGAGCCCCAGCATTTT
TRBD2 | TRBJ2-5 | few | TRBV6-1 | CASSLGLAGAQETQYF | TGTGCCAGCAGCCTGGGACTAGCGGGAGCGCAGGAGACCCAGTACTTC
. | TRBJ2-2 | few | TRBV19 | CASRKQRNTGELFF | TGTGCCAGTCGCAAACAGCGTAACACCGGGGAGCTGTTTTTT
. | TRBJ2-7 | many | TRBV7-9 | CASSLGSIGSYEQYF | TGTGCCAGCAGCTTAGGCTCCATTGGGTCCTACGAGCAGTACTTC
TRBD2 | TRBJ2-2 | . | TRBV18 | CASSTLRLAENTGELFF | TGTGCCAGCTCAACACTGCGACTAGCGGAGAACACCGGGGAGCTGTTTTTT
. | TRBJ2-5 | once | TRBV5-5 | CASSLRPQETQYF | TGTGCCAGCAGCTTGCGACCCCAAGAGACCCAGTACTTC
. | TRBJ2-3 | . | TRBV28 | CASSLRGVAERTGTQYF | TGTGCCAGCAGTCTGCGAGGAGTAGCGGAACGCACAGGTACGCAGTATTTT
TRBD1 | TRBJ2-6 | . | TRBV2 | CASSAGTEISGTNVLTF | TGTGCCAGCAGTGCCGGGACAGAGATTTCTGGGACCAACGTCCTGACTTTC
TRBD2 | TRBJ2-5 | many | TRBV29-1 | CSVGTSGQETQYF | TGCAGCGTCGGGACTAGCGGACAAGAGACCCAGTACTTC
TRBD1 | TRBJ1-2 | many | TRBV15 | CATSREGQGRNYGYTF | TGTGCCACCAGCAGAGAGGGACAGGGTAGGAACTATGGCTACACCTTC
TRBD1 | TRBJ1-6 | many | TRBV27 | CASSPKGRGLYNSPLHF | TGTGCCAGCAGTCCCAAGGGAAGGGGGCTTTATAATTCACCCCTCCACTTT
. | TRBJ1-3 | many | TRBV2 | CASNRESGNTIYF | TGTGCCAGCAACAGGGAATCTGGAAACACCATATATTTT
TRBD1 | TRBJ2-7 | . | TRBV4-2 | CAGSHDRATYKQYF | TGTGCCGGCAGCCACGACAGGGCCACCTACAAGCAGTACTTC
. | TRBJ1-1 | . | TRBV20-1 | CSASKGSSEAFF | TGCAGTGCTAGTAAGGGATCGTCTGAAGCTTTCTTT
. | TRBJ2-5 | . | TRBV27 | CASSSRAQETQCF | TGTGCCAGCAGCTCCCGGGCCCAAGAGACCCAGTGCTTC
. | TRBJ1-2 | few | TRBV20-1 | CSARAYRGAGGYTF | TGCAGTGCTAGAGCTTATCGGGGGGCTGGCGGCTACACCTTC
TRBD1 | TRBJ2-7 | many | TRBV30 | CAWGQGAREQYF | TGTGCCTGGGGACAGGGGGCACGGGAGCAGTACTTC
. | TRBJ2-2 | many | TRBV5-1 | CASSPRLTVTNTGELFF | TGCGCCAGCAGCCCCAGACTGACAGTGACAAACACCGGGGAGCTGTTTTTT
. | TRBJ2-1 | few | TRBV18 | CASSRVGVRRNEQFF | TGTGCCAGCTCACGGGTCGGCGTGAGGCGCAATGAGCAGTTCTTC
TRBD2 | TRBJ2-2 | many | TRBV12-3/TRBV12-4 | CASSPPGLAGEYTGELFF | TGTGCCAGCAGTCCCCCGGGACTAGCGGGAGAATACACCGGGGAGCTGTTTTTT
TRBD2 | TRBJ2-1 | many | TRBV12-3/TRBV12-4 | CASSFLAGPLNEQFF | TGTGCCAGCAGTTTCCTAGCGGGGCCGCTCAATGAGCAGTTCTTC
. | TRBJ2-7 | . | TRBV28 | CASRTSGSYEQHF | TGTGCCAGCAGGACAAGCGGTTCCTACGAGCAGCACTTC
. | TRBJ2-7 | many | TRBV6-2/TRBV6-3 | CASRGKRSYEQYF | TGTGCCAGCCGCGGGAAGAGGTCCTACGAGCAGTACTTC
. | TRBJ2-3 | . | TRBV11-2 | CASSARGLAASTDTQYF | TGTGCCAGCAGCGCACGGGGGCTAGCGGCGAGCACAGATACGCAGTATTTT
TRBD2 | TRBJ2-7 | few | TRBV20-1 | CSAEGGSHEQYF | TGCAGTGCGGAGGGCGGGAGCCACGAGCAGTACTTC
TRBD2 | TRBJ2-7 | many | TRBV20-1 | CSALHGTMDEQYF | TGCAGTGCTTTACACGGGACTATGGACGAGCAGTACTTC
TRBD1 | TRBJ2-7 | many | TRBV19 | CASSSQTGAYEQYF | TGTGCCAGTAGTAGTCAGACAGGGGCCTACGAGCAGTACTTC
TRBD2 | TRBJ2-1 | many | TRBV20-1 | CSAKRTSGMMNEQFF | TGCAGTGCTAAAAGGACTAGCGGGATGATGAATGAGCAGTTCTTC
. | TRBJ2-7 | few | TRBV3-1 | CASSQLKTYYEQYF | TGTGCCAGCAGCCAACTTAAGACCTACTACGAGCAGTACTTC
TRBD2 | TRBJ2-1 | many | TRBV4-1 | CASSRIAGASYNEQFF | TGCGCCAGCAGCCGCATAGCGGGAGCATCCTACAATGAGCAGTTCTTC
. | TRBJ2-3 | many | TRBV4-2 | CASSPRGAVLTDTQYF | TGTGCCAGCAGCCCCCGAGGAGCGGTCCTCACAGATACGCAGTATTTT
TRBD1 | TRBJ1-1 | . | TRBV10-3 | CAITGQGTEAFF | TGTGCCATCACTGGACAGGGCACTGAAGCTTTCTTT
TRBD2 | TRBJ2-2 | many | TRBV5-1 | CASSLSGGPTGELFF | TGCGCCAGCAGCTTAAGCGGGGGACCAACCGGGGAGCTGTTTTTT
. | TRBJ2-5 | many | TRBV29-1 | CSVGVGARLQETQYF | TGCAGCGTTGGGGTGGGCGCCCGGTTACAAGAGACCCAGTACTTC
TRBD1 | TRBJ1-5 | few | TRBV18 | CASSPGTGGGQPQHF | TGTGCCAGCTCACCGGGGACAGGGGGCGGGCAGCCCCAGCATTTT
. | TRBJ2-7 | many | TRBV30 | CAWSEGGEYYEQYF | TGTGCCTGGAGTGAAGGAGGGGAGTACTACGAGCAGTACTTC
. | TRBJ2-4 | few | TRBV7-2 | CASSPGAKNIQYF | TGTGCCAGCAGCCCAGGGGCCAAAAACATTCAGTACTTC
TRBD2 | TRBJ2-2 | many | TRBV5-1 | CASSLVSGTSVVAGELFF | TGCGCCAGCAGCTTGGTTTCCGGGACTAGCGTAGTAGCCGGGGAGCTGTTTTTT
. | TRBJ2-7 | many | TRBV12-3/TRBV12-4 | CASSLGVGTYEQYF | TGTGCCAGCAGTTTGGGCGTCGGAACCTACGAGCAGTACTTC
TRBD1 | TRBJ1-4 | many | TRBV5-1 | CASSSTGGTNEKLFF | TGCGCCAGCAGCTCGACAGGGGGTACTAATGAAAAACTGTTTTTT
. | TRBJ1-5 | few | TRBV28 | CASSGGFRGQPQHF | TGTGCCAGCAGTGGCGGGTTTCGGGGTCAGCCCCAGCATTTT
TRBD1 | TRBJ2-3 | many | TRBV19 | CASSDRGRSTDMQYF | TGTGCCAGTAGTGACAGGGGGCGATCCACAGATATGCAGTATTTT
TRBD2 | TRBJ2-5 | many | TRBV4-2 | CASSRSSEGLAGVLETQYF | TGTGCCAGCAGCCGGAGCAGTGAAGGACTAGCGGGAGTCCTTGAGACCCAGTACTTC
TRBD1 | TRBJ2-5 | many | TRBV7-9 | CASSTRGQETQYF | TGTGCCAGCAGCACCAGGGGGCAGGAGACCCAGTACTTC